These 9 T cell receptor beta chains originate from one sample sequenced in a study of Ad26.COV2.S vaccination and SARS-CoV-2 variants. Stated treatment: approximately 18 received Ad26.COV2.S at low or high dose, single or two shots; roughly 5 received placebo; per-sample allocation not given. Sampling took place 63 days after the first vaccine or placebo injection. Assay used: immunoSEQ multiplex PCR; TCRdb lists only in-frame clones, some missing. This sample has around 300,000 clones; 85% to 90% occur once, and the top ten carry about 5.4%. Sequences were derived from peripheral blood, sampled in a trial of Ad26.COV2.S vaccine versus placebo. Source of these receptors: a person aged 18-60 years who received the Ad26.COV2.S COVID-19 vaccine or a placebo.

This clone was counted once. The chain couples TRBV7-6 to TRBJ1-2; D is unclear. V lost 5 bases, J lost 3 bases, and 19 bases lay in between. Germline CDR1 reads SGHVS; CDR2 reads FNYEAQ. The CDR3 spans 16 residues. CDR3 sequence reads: CASSRNGPPSDYGYTF. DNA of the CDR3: TGTGCCAGCAGCCGTAACGGCCCTCCCTCTGACTATGGCTACACCTTC.

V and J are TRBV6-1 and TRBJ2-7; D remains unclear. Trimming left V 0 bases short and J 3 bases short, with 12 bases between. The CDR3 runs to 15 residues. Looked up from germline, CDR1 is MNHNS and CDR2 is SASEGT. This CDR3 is CASSEAQWGDYEQYF. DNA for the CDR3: TGTGCCAGCAGTGAAGCGCAGTGGGGTGACTACGAGCAGTACTTC.

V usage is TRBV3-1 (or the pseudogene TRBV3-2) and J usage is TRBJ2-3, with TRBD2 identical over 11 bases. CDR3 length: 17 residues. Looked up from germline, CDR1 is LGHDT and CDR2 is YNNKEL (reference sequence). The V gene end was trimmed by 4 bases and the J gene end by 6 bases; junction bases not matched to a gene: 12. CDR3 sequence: CASSPPGYVAGGDTQYF. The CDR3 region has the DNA TGTGCCAGCAGCCCCCCGGGCTATGTAGCGGGGGGGGATACGCAGTATTTT.

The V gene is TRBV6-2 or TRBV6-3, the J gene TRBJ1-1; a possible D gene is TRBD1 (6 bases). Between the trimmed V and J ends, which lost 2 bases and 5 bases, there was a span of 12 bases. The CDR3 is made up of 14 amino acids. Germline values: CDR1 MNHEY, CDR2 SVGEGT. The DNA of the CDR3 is TGTGCCAGCAGTTACCCCGGGACATGGACTGAAGCTTTCTTT. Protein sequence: CASSYPGTWTEAFF.

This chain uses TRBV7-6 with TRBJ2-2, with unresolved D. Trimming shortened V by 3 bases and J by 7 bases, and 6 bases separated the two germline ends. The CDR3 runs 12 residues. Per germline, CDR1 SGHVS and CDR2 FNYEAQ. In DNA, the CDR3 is TGTGCCAGCAGCTTCGAAAGCGGGGAGCTGTTTTTT. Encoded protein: CASSFESGELFF.

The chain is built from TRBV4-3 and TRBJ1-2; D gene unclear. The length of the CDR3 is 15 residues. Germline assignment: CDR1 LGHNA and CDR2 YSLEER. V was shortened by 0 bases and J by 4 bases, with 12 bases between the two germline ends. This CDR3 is CASSQDRRARYGYTF. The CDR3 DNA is TGCGCCAGCAGCCAAGATAGAAGAGCTCGCTATGGCTACACCTTC.

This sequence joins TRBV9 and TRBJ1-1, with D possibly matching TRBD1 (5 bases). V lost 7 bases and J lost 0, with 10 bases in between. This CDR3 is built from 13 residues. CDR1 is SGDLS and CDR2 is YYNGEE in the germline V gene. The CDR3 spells CASAVGVNTEAFF. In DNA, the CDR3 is TGTGCCAGCGCAGTGGGGGTGAACACTGAAGCTTTCTTT.

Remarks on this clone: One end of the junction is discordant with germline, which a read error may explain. CDR3 region: CTSSEMGGLAIEATDTQYF. CDR3 nucleotide sequence: TGTACCAGCAGTGAAATGGGGGGACTAGCGATTGAGGCGACAGATACGCAGTATTTT. This chain uses TRBV2 with TRBJ2-3, with 10 bases aligning to TRBD2. CDR3 length: 19 residues. The germline V gene encodes CDR1 SNHLY and CDR2 FYNNEI. Full variable domain (remainder filled in from reference TRBV2 and TRBJ2-3): EPEVTQTPSHQVTQMGQEVILRCVPISNHLYFYWYRQILGQKVEFLVSFYNNEISEKSEIFDDQFSVERPDGSNFTLKIRSTKLEDSAMYFCTSSEMGGLAIEATDTQYFGPGTRLTVL.

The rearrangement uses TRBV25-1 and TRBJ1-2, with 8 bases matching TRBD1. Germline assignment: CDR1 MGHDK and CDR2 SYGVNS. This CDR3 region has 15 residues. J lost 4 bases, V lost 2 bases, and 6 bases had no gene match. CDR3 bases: TGTGCCAGCAGTGAACTCGACAGGGGTGCCTATGGCTACACCTTC. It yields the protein CASSELDRGAYGYTF.